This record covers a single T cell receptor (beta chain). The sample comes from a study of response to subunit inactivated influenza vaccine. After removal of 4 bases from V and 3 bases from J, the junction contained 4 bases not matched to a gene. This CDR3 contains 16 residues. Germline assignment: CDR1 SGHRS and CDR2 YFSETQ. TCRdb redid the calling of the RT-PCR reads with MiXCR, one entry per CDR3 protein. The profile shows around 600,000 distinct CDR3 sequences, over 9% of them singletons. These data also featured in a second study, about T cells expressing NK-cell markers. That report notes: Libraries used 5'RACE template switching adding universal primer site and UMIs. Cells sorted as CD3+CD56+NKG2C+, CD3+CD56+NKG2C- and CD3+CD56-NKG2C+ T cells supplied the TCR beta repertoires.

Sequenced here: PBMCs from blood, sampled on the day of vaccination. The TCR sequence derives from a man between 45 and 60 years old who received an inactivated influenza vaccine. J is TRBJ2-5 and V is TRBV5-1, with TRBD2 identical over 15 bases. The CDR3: CASSQGLAGGEETQYF. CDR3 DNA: TGCGCCAGCAGCCAGGGACTAGCGGGGGGTGAAGAGACCCAGTACTTC.